Shown below are 24 T cell receptor beta chains from a single sample sequenced in a study of STAT3 mutations in large granular lymphocyte leukemia. These TCRs are of unknown antigen specificity. Generated by immunoSEQ multiplex PCR, the TCRdb table keeps only in-frame clones and is missing some. Among approximately 42,000 clones, roughly 81% were seen once, and the ten largest hold roughly 0.4%. Study findings and constraints: Every T-LGLL patient had at least one immunodominant TCRbeta clonotype.

Sequencing was performed on PBMCs. The origin of the receptors is a human donor with T large granular lymphocyte leukemia. Some clones in this sample may be carry-over from other donors' samples.

A single count supports this clone. The chain couples TRBV7-8 to TRBJ1-5, with TRBD1 identical over 7 bases. The length of the CDR3 is 16 residues. The V segment lost 1 base and the J segment 0 bases; nucleotides outside the gene matches: 3. Germline V gives CDR1 SGHVS, CDR2 FQNEAQ. The CDR3, as DNA: TGTGCCAGCAGCTTAGTGGGACAGTTTAGCAATCAGCCCCAGCATTTT. Translation: CASSLVGQFSNQPQHF.

The chain combines TRBV11-1 with TRBJ2-7; D uncertain. CDR1 is SGHAT and CDR2 is FQDESV in the germline V gene (reference sequence). The CDR3 length is 13 residues. The V end lost 1 base, the J end lost 6 bases, and 10 bases lay between the germline ends. CDR3 nucleotide sequence: TGTGCCAGCAGCTTAGGGGGTATCGGCGAGCAGTACGTC. Translating it yields CASSLGGIGEQYV.

The chain employs TRBV9 and TRBJ2-7; 11 bases are a match to TRBD1. The germline CDR1 and CDR2 sequences are SGDLS and YYNGEE. The CDR3 consists of 15 residues. Unmatched junction bases numbered 1, after V lost 0 bases and J lost 2 bases. CDR3 nucleotide sequence: TGTGCCAGCAGCGTAGGGGGACAGGGGGCCTACGAGCAGTACTTC. Encoded protein: CASSVGGQGAYEQYF.

This CDR3 is CASSQGGGSYGYTF. For the CDR3, the DNA is TGCGCCAGCAGCCAAGGTGGCGGAAGCTATGGCTACACCTTC. V is TRBV4-1 and J is TRBJ1-2; D is unresolved. The V gene's germline CDR1 is MGHRA and CDR2 YSYEKL. This CDR3 spans 14 amino acids. Trimming took off 1 base at V and 4 bases at J, with 10 bases between the two ends.

V and J are TRBV2 and TRBJ1-5; 7 bases fit TRBD1. Looked up from germline, CDR1 is SNHLY and CDR2 is FYNNEI. The CDR3 consists of 14 residues. Trimming removed 7 bases from V and 6 bases from J; junction bases left unmatched: 9. The DNA for the CDR3 is TGTGCCAGCACCGGAGGGACAGCTCGTCAGCCCCAGCATTTT. It yields the protein CASTGGTARQPQHF. The full variable domain, rest sourced from reference TRBV2 and TRBJ1-5, is EPEVTQTPSHQVTQMGQEVILRCVPISNHLYFYWYRQILGQKVEFLVSFYNNEISEKSEIFDDQFSVERPDGSNFTLKIRSTKLEDSAMYFCASTGGTARQPQHFGDGTRLSIL.

The rearrangement links TRBV7-6 to TRBJ2-2; 7 bases line up with TRBD1. Per germline, CDR1 SGHVS and CDR2 FNYEAQ. V lost 5 bases, J lost 7 bases, and 7 bases stayed unmatched. The CDR3 runs 14 residues. CDR3 sequence (DNA): TGTGCCAGCAGCCCGGGACAGTCATACGGGGAGCTGTTTTTT. Residues: CASSPGQSYGELFF.

V gene TRBV28 combines with J gene TRBJ1-4; D uncertain. The V and J ends lost 8 bases and 1 base respectively, with 8 bases between them. Germline V gene lookup returns CDR1 MDHEN and CDR2 SYDVKM. The CDR3 runs 13 residues. The CDR3: CASGVGTNEKLFF. The DNA of the CDR3 is TGTGCCAGCGGAGTAGGAACTAATGAAAAACTGTTTTTT.

V and J are TRBV4-3 and TRBJ1-2, with D unresolved. There are 14 residues in the CDR3. Between the trimmed V and J ends, which lost 4 bases and 2 bases, there was a span of 11 bases. Germline loops: CDR1 LGHNA, CDR2 YSLEER. CDR3 DNA: TGCGCCAGCAGCCGTCGCGCGGGGAACTATGGCTACACCTTC. This sequence encodes CASSRRAGNYGYTF.

Comments on this clone: In the same sample, other DNA sequences code for this CDR3. The chain carries TRBV4-1 and TRBJ1-5, with unresolved D. The CDR3 spans 12 residues. Deletions cut 0 bases from V and 9 bases from J, with 6 bases between. Germline V gene data show CDR1 as MGHRA and CDR2 as YSYEKL. This chain's CDR3 is CASSQEAGPQHF. The CDR3 coding sequence is TGCGCCAGCAGCCAAGAAGCGGGGCCCCAGCATTTT.

This clone was detected only once. The gene calls are TRBV12-5 and TRBJ2-1; 11 bases fit TRBD2. CDR1 is LGHNT, CDR2 FRNRAP, per germline. The V and J ends lost 6 bases and 7 bases, in that order; junction bases with no gene match: 5. The CDR3 covers 14 residues. The CDR3 nucleotides read TGTGCTAGTGGGCTAGCGGGGGGCCTGAATGAGCAGTTCTTC. This encodes CASGLAGGLNEQFF.

V and J are TRBV5-4 and TRBJ2-4, with TRBD1 as a possible D gene (6 bases). CDR1 is SGHNT and CDR2 is YYREEE in the germline V gene (reference sequence). V was cut by 4 bases and J by 0 bases, with 17 bases left in between. The length of the CDR3 is 17 residues. The CDR3 region has the DNA TGTGCCAGCAGCCTCGGGCAGGACAGTCTAGCCAAAAACATTCAGTACTTC. Amino acid sequence: CASSLGQDSLAKNIQYF.

This clone was counted at least ten times. The gene calls are TRBV10-1 and TRBJ2-7; the D gene is possibly TRBD2 (5 bases). Germline assignment: CDR1 WNHNN and CDR2 SYGVQD (reference sequence). Trimming cost V 6 bases and J 9 bases, with 12 bases left between them. This CDR3 comprises 11 residues. CDR3 sequence: CASRGRGGQYV. The CDR3, as DNA: TGCGCCAGCAGGGGGAGAGGTGGGCAGTACGTC.

J is TRBJ1-5 and V is TRBV30; TRBD1 might be the D (5 bases). There are 17 residues in the CDR3. CDR1 and CDR2 (germline): GTSNPN, SVGIG (reference sequence). The V and J ends lost 2 bases and 1 base respectively, with 18 bases between them. For the CDR3, the DNA is TGTGCCTGGAGTCCTCCCCGGGGCCTGCGGAGCAATCAGCCCCAGCATTTT. Protein product: CAWSPPRGLRSNQPQHF.

The chain joins TRBV9 to TRBJ1-6, with a weak D call TRBD1 (5 bases). V lost 0 bases and J 7 bases, leaving 11 bases between the germline ends. CDR3 length: 15 residues. Per germline, CDR1 SGDLS and CDR2 YYNGEE. The CDR3 DNA reads TGTGCCAGCAGCGTAGAAGGGACGGCCAATTCACCCCTCCACTTT. Its protein product is CASSVEGTANSPLHF. Drawing the rest from reference TRBV9 and TRBJ1-6, the complete variable domain is DSGVTQTPKHLITATGQRVTLRCSPRSGDLSVYWYQQSLDQGLQFLIQYYNGEERAKGNILERFSAQQFPDLHSELNLSSLELGDSALYFCASSVEGTANSPLHFGNGTRLTVT.

This sequence joins TRBV6-5 and TRBJ2-7, with D unresolved. The CDR3 has 11 residues. The ends were cut back, 7 bases at V and 6 bases at J, with 10 bases in the middle. Germline loops: CDR1 MNHEY, CDR2 SVGAGI. CDR3 DNA: TGTGCCAGCAAAACCCCTTCCGAGCAGTACTTC. The encoded protein is CASKTPSEQYF.

The genes are TRBV13 and TRBJ2-1; 9 nucleotides line up with TRBD1. The J segment lost 4 bases and the V segment lost 5 bases, leaving 12 bases of the junction unmatched. CDR1 is PRHDT and CDR2 is FYEKMQ in the germline V gene (reference sequence). The length of the CDR3 is 17 residues. This CDR3 reads CASSPLGGTGYYNEQFF. The DNA of the CDR3 is TGTGCCAGCAGCCCACTTGGTGGGACAGGGTATTACAATGAGCAGTTCTTC.

V gene TRBV5-1 combines with J gene TRBJ1-2, with D unresolved. Germline CDR1 and CDR2: SGHRS and YFSETQ. The CDR3 is 17 residues long. V dropped 4 bases and J dropped 0 bases, with 19 bases sitting between them. The CDR3 bases are TGCGCCAGCAGCCCGGCCGTCGGGGTCCCCGCTAACTATGGCTACACCTTC. Its translation is CASSPAVGVPANYGYTF.

The rearrangement links TRBV7-9 to TRBJ2-5; 7 nucleotides line up with TRBD1. Trimming at V came to 4 bases and at J to 3 bases, leaving 5 bases not matched to a gene. CDR3 length equals 14 residues. Germline V lookup: CDR1 SEHNR, CDR2 FQNEAQ (reference sequence). CDR3 residues: CASSSPTGEETQYF. The CDR3 nucleotides are TGTGCCAGCAGCTCTCCCACAGGGGAAGAGACCCAGTACTTC.

This sequence joins TRBV5-4 and TRBJ2-2, with 10 nucleotides matching TRBD1. Trimming removed 4 bases from V and 5 bases from J; junction bases left unmatched: 8. Germline CDR1 is SGHNT and CDR2 is YYREEE (reference sequence). This CDR3 has 16 residues. CDR3 residues: CASSLPGTGVTGELFF. The CDR3 coding sequence is TGTGCCAGCAGCCTCCCCGGGACAGGGGTAACCGGGGAGCTGTTTTTT.

V gene TRBV2 combines with J gene TRBJ2-3; possible D gene TRBD2, 5 bases. Germline values: CDR1 SNHLY, CDR2 FYNNEI. This CDR3 is 14 amino acids long. Trimming cost V 5 bases and J 6 bases, with 15 bases left between them. The CDR3 DNA reads TGTGCCAGCAGTCCCGGTTCCCCGGGGGATACGCAGTATTTT. Protein sequence: CASSPGSPGDTQYF.

V usage is TRBV6-1 and J usage is TRBJ2-5, with TRBD2 as a possible D gene (5 bases). Germline CDR1 MNHNS, CDR2 SASEGT. The CDR3 totals 14 residues. Trimming stripped 7 bases from V and 4 bases from J, with 16 bases between. CDR3 DNA: TGTGCCAGCACCGCCGTCCATGGGAGAGAGACCCAGTACTTC. The encoded protein is CASTAVHGRETQYF.

The rearrangement joins TRBV5-4 to TRBJ2-7, with TRBD1 identical over 7 bases. V was pared by 4 bases and J by 6 bases, with 7 bases of the junction left unmatched. This CDR3 region has 13 residues. The germline CDR1 and CDR2 sequences are SGHNT and YYREEE (reference sequence). The CDR3 region is CASSTRDSGEQYF. CDR3 sequence (DNA): TGTGCCAGCAGCACCCGGGACAGCGGCGAGCAGTACTTC.

V and J are TRBV6-4 and TRBJ2-1; 10 bases agree with TRBD2. V shed 0 bases, J shed 4 bases, and the junction held 3 bases outside the gene matches. In germline, CDR1 is MRHNA, CDR2 SNTAGT. The CDR3 spans 16 residues. CDR3 protein: CASSDSAAGGYNEQFF. In nucleotides, the CDR3 is TGTGCCAGCAGTGACTCCGCAGCGGGGGGGTACAATGAGCAGTTCTTC.

V is TRBV2 and J is TRBJ2-1; D gene ambiguous. The CDR3 totals 13 residues. Deletions cut 2 bases from V and 10 bases from J, with 12 bases between. The germline gives CDR1 SNHLY, CDR2 FYNNEI. The CDR3 loop reads CASSELQELEQFF. In DNA form, the CDR3 reads TGTGCCAGCAGTGAATTACAAGAACTGGAGCAGTTCTTC. Drawing the rest from reference TRBV2 and TRBJ2-1, the complete variable domain is EPEVTQTPSHQVTQMGQEVILRCVPISNHLYFYWYRQILGQKVEFLVSFYNNEISEKSEIFDDQFSVERPDGSNFTLKIRSTKLEDSAMYFCASSELQELEQFFGPGTRLTVL.